This TCR beta chain comes out of a study of identical twins (dated by TCRdb to about 2016). At the level of the whole study: The study deep-sequenced TCR alpha and beta repertoires from monozygotic twins, unrelated adults of various ages and cord blood to test whether fetal clonotypes persist. To rule out contamination, replicate twin experiments were performed at different times with different library preparation protocols.

This clonotype was observed a handful of times. The target of this receptor is not known. The input lacks base qualities; no much larger clone sits a single base away. The CDR3 measures 16 amino acids from cysteine to phenylalanine. Kept here is only the CDR3 DNA, which spans 48 bases and is read in frame from base 1. The germline V gene (reference sequence) yields LGHDT for CDR1 and YNNKEL for CDR2. V and J are truncated by 0 bases and 1 base respectively, leaving an intervening sequence of 12 bases. The library was obtained by 5' RACE. Sequencing was carried out with an Illumina HiSeq 2000. Template switching added a universal primer binding site, and the final cDNA carried a unique molecular identifier that allowed TCR cDNA molecules to be counted accurately. Specific primers in the conserved constant-segment region were used to synthesize first-strand cDNA for the TCR alpha and beta chains. To control for contamination, each cDNA library was double barcoded with a SMART-Mk sample barcode plus Illumina barcodes. Two successive PCR steps introduced TruSeq adapter sequences along with Illumina sample barcodes. The TCR alpha and beta cDNA libraries were sequenced on the Illumina HiSeq platform using custom primers. From the authors' description of their analysis: MiGEC was used to process raw reads and extract unique molecular identifiers, and MiXCR was used to find CDR3 positions. Recombination models were inferred per individual with the repgenHMM and IGoR tools using an EM algorithm. The analysis of shared clonotypes was done with the tcR package in R, with sharing normalized by the product of cloneset sizes. Out-of-frame nonproductive sequences were analyzed to study raw recombination free of thymic and clonal selection effects. The public reads were run again by TCRdb, first through fastp at Q25 and then through MiXCR, and only productive beta chains were kept. CDR3 protein sequences are deduplicated, and each keeps its most common genes and DNA. None of the V and J calls come from the authors' own analysis; TCRdb made them. This sample lists about 920,000 distinct CDR3 sequences; around 12% were detected once. Around 1.6% of the sample goes to the ten largest clones.

Only healthy Caucasian donors were included. The twin cohort consisted of three pairs of female monozygotic twins, all aged roughly 18 to 30 years. The RNA used for TCR libraries was isolated from peripheral blood mononuclear cells. What the research found in general, with its limitations: Conclusions relied on cross-sectional statistical analysis, since the same donors could not be followed over many years. In monozygotic twins, recombination models systematically underestimated out-of-frame TCR alpha sharing, but the models matched the sharing seen between unrelated individuals. Zero-insertion analyses could be partly confounded by invariant T cells such as MAIT and iNKT, though diverse VJ usage argued against such confounding for most clonotypes. Abundant cord blood beta clonotypes carried fewer insertions; young adult naive repertoires showed a weaker similar trend, while memory repertoires showed none. The excess sharing between twins in beta out-of-frame sequences was weaker because fewer shared sequences reduced the signal-to-noise ratio. Compared with coincidental sharing between unrelated individuals, out-of-frame TCR alpha sequences shared between twins had an excess of sequences with low generation probability.

The sample also formed part of further work on yellow fever vaccine responses in identical twins. The second study's paper adds: The authors reported that the T cell response to vaccination in identical twins appeared partly convergent and partly personalized. In the study, vaccine-responding T cell clones were precisely tracked in identical twins.

Sequencing used PBMCs. The source of this sequence is a woman under 30 in good health. Recombination joined TRBV3-1 with TRBJ2-5; the D gene is possibly TRBD1, with 6 bases matching. Here is the DNA: TGTGCCAGCAGCCAAGATACAGACAGGAGCCAAGAGACCCAGTACTTC. The translation is CASSQDTDRSQETQYF.